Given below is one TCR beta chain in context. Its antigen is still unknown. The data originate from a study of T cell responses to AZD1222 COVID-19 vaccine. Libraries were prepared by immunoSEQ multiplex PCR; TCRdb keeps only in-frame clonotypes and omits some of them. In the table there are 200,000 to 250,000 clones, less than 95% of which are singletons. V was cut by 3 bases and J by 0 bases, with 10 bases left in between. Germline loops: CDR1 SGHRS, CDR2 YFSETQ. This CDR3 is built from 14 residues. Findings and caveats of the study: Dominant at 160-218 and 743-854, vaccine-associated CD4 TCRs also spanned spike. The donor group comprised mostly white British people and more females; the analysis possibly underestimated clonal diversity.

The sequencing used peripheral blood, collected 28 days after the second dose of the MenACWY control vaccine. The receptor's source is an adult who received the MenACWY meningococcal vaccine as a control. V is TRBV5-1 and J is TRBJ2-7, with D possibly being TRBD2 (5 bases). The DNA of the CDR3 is TGCGCCAGCAGCTCGGTAGCGAGCTCCTACGAGCAGTACTTC. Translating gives CASSSVASSYEQYF. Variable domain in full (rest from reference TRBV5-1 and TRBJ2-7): KAGVTQTPRYLIKTRGQQVTLSCSPISGHRSVSWYQQTPGQGLQFLFEYFSETQRNKGNFPGRFSGRQFSNSRSEMNVSTLELGDSALYLCASSSVASSYEQYFGPGTRLTVT.